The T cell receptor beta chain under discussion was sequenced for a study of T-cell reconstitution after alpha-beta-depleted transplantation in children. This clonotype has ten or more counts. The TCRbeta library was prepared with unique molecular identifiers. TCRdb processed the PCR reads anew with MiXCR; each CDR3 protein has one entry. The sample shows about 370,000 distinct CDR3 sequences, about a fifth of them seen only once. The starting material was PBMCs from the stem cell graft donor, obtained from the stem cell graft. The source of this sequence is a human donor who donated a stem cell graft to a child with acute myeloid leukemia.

CDR3 bases: TGTGCCAACGAGGACAGGATAGATCCTAAAGGGACCCAGTACTTC. It codes for CANEDRIDPKGTQYF. The V call is TRBV10-3, the J call TRBJ2-5; TRBD1 matches 7 bases. Germline-derived CDR1 and CDR2 are ENHRY and SYGVKD. Trimming took 10 bases from V and 7 from J; bases not matched to a gene: 18. This CDR3 is built from 15 residues.